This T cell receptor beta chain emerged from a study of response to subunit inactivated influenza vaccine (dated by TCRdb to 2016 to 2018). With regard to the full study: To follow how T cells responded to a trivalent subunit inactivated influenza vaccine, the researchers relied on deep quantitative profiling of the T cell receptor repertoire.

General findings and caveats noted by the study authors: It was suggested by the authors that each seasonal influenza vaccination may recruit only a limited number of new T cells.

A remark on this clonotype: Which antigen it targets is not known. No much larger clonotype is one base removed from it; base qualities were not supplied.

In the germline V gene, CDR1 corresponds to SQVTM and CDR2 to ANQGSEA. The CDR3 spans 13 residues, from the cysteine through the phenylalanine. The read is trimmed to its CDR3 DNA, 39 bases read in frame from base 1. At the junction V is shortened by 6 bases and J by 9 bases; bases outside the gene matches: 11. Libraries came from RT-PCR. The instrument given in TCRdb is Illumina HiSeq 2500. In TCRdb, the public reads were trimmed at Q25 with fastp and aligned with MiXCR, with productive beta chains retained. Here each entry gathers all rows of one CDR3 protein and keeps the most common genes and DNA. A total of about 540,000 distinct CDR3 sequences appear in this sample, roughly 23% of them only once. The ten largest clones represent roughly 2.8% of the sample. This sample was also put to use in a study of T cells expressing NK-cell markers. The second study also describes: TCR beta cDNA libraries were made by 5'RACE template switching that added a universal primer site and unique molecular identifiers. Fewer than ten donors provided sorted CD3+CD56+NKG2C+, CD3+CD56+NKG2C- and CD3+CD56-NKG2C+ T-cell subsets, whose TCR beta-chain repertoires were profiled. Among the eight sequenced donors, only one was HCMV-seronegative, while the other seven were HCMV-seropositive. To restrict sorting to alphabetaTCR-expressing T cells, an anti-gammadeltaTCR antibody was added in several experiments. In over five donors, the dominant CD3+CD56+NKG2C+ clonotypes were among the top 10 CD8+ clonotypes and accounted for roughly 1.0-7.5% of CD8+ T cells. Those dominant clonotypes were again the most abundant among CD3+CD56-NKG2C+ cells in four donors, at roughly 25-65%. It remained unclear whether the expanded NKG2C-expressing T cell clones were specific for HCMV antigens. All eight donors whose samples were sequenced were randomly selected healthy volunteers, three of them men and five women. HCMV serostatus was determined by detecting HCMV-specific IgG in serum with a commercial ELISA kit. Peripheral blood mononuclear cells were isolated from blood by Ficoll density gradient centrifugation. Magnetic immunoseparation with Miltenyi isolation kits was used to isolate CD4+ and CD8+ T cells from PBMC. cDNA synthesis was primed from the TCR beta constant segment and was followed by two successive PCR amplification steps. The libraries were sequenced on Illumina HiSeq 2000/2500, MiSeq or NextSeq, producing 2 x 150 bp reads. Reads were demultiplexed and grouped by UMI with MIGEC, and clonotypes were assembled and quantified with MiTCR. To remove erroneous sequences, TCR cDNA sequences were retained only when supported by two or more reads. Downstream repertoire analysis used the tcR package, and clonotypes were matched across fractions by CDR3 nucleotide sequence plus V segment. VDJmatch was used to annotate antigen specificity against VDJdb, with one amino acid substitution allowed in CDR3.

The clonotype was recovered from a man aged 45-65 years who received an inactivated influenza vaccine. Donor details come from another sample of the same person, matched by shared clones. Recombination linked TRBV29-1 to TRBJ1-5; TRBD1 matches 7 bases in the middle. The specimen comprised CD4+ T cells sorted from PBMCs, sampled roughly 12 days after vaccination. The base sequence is TGCAGCGTCCGGGACAGCGGGGGCGCGCCCCAGCATTTT. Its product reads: CSVRDSGGAPQHF.